This T cell receptor beta chain was identified during a study of PD-1 blockade in classical Hodgkin lymphoma. Findings and limits, study-wide: Patients newly diagnosed and complete responders had comparable baseline diversity. At C4D1, TCR diversity had climbed significantly for CD4+ cells, though not for CD8+ cells.

After autologous stem cell transplantation all patients relapsed, and prior brentuximab vedotin exposure differed between cohorts. On this clone: Its matching antigen is unknown.

Profiled with immunoSEQ multiplex PCR; TCRdb holds only in-frame clones, not every one. The sample lists roughly 38,000 clones, 85% to 90% occurring once. Sequenced here: peripheral blood mononuclear cells (PBMCs), sampled before the second cycle of nivolumab. The receptor comes from a human donor with classical Hodgkin lymphoma.

This chain's CDR3 is CASSLWGVQETQYF. In nucleotides, the CDR3 is TGTGCCAGCAGCTTATGGGGGGTCCAAGAGACCCAGTACTTC. The rearrangement uses TRBV11-1 and TRBJ2-5; tentatively, D is TRBD2 (6 bases). With 2 bases removed from V and 1 base from J, the gap between germline ends came to 8 bases. The CDR3 is made up of 14 amino acids. CDR1 is SGHAT, CDR2 FQDESV, per germline (reference sequence). Variable domain in full (rest from reference TRBV11-1 and TRBJ2-5): EAEVAQSPRYKITEKSQAVAFWCDPISGHATLYWYRQILGQGPELLVQFQDESVVDDSQLPKDRFSAERLKGVDSTLKIQPAELGDSAMYLCASSLWGVQETQYFGPGTRLLVL.